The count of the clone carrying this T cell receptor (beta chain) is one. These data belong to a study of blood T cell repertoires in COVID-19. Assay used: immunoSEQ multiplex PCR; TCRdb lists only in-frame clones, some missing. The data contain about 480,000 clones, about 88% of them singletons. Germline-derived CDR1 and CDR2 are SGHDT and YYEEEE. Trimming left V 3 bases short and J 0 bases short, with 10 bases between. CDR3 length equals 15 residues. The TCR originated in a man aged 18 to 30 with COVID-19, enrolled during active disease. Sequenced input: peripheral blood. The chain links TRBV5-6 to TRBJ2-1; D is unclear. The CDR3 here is CASSSDTSSYNEQFF. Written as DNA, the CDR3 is TGTGCCAGCAGCTCCGATACGAGCTCCTACAATGAGCAGTTCTTC.